This T cell receptor beta chain was sequenced during a study of T cells in Graves' hyperthyroidism and ophthalmopathy. Whole-study context: At the time of initial diagnosis and before any treatment, peripheral blood was collected.

Study results and limitations: Most thyroid clonotypes with frequency above 0.001 were detected in blood.

RNA transcripts served as the template for amplifying TCR beta CDR3 regions. During a first-round RT-PCR of the TCR CDR3, the HTBI primer set was used. TCRdb ran MiXCR on the multiplex PCR reads and lists one entry per CDR3 protein. The data contain about 640,000 distinct CDR3 sequences, less than 25% of them singletons. The CDR3 has 16 residues. V shed 3 bases and J 7 bases; nucleotides not matched to a gene: 11. CDR1 and CDR2 (germline): GTSNPN, SVGIG (reference sequence). This clonotype came up a few times. As yet, its antigen is unknown. Ophthalmopathy patients had Clinical Activity Score at least 3, NOSPECS grade at least 4, duration under 3 months.

The gene calls are TRBV30 and TRBJ2-7; TRBD2 aligns across 14 bases. Material: blood. The receptor comes from a man aged 25-45 years with Graves' ophthalmopathy. This CDR3 is CAWSHSPTSGRGEQYF. The CDR3 coding sequence is TGTGCCTGGAGCCACAGCCCGACTAGCGGGAGGGGTGAGCAGTACTTC.